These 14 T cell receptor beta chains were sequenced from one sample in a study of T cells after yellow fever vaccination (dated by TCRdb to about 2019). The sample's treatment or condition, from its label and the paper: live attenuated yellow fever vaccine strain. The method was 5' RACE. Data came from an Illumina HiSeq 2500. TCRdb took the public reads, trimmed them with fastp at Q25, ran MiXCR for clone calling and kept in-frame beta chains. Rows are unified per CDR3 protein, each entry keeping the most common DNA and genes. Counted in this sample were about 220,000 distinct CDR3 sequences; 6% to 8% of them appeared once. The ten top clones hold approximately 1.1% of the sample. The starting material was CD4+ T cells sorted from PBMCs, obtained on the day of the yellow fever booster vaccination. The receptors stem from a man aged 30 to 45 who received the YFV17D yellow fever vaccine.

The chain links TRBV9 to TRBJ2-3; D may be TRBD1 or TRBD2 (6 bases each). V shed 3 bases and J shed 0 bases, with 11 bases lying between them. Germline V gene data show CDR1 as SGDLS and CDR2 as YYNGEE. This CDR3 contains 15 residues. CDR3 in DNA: TGTGCCAGCAGCGGAGGAGGGGGGAGCACAGATACGCAGTATTTT. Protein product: CASSGGGGSTDTQYF. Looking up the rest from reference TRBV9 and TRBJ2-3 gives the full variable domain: DSGVTQTPKHLITATGQRVTLRCSPRSGDLSVYWYQQSLDQGLQFLIQYYNGEERAKGNILERFSAQQFPDLHSELNLSSLELGDSALYFCASSGGGGSTDTQYFGPGTRLTVL.

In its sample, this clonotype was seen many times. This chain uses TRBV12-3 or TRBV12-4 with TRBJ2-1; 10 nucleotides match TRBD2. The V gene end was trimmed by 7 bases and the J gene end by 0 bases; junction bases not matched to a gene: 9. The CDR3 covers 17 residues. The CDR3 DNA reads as TGTGCCAGCACCAAGCCCCGGACTAGCGGCTCCTACAATGAGCAGTTCTTC. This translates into CASTKPRTSGSYNEQFF.

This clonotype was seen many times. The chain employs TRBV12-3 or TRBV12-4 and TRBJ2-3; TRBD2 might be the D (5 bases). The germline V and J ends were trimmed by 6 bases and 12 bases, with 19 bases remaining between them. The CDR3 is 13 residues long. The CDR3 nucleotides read TGTGCCAGCAGCCCCTTGTCTAGCTTGCATCAGTATTTT. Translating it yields CASSPLSSLHQYF.

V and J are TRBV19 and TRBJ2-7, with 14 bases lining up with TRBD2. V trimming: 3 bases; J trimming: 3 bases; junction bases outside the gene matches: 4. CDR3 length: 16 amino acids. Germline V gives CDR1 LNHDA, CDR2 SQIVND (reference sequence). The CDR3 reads CASSIAGTSGSYEQYF. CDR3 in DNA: TGTGCCAGTAGTATCGCCGGGACTAGCGGGAGCTACGAGCAGTACTTC.

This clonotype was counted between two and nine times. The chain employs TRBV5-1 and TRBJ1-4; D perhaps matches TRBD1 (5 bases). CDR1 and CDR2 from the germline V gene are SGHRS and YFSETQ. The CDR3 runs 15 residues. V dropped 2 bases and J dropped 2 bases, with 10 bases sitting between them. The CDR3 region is CASSFLPGTNEKLFF. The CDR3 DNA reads TGCGCCAGCAGCTTCCTGCCAGGGACTAATGAAAAACTGTTTTTT.

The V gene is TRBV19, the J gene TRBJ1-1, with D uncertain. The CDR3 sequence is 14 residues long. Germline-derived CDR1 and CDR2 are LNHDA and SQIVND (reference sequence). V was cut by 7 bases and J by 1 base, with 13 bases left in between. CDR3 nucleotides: TGTGCCAGTACACGGTCAACCCCGAACACTGAAGCTTTCTTT. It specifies CASTRSTPNTEAFF.

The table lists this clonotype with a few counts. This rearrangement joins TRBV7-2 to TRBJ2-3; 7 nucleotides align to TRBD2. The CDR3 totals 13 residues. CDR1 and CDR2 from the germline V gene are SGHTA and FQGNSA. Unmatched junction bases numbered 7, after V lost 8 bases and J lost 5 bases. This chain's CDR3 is CASRKREKDTQYF. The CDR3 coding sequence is TGTGCCAGCCGGAAGCGGGAAAAAGATACGCAGTATTTT. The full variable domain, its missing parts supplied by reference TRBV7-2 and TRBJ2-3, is GAGVSQSPSNKVTEKGKDVELRCDPISGHTALYWYRQSLGQGLEFLIYFQGNSAPDKSGLPSDRFSAERTGGSVSTLTIQRTQQEDSAVYLCASRKREKDTQYFGPGTRLTVL.

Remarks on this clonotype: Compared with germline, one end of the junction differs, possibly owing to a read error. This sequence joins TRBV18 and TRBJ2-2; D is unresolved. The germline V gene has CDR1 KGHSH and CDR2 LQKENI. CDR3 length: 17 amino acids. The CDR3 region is CANSPPEFTLNTGELFF. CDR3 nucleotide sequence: TGTGCCAACTCACCACCGGAATTTACACTGAACACCGGGGAGCTGTTTTTT. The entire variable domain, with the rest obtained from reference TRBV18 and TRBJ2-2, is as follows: NAGVMQNPRHLVRRRGQEARLRCSPMKGHSHVYWYRQLPEEGLKFMVYLQKENIIDESGMPKERFSAEFPKEGPSILRIQQVVRGDSAAYFCANSPPEFTLNTGELFFGEGSRLTVL.

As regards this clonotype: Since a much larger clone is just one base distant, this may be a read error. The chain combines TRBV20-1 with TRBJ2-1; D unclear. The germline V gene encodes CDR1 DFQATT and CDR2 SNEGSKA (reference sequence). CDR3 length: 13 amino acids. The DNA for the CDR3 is TGCAGTGTTAGAGATAACTTCAACAATGAGCAGTTCTTC. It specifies CSVRDNFNNEQFF.

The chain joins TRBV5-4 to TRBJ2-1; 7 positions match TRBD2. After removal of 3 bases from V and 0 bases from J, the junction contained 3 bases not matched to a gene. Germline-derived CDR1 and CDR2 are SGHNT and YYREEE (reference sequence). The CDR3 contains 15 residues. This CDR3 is CASSWGGSSYNEQFF. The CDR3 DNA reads TGTGCCAGCAGCTGGGGAGGGAGCTCCTACAATGAGCAGTTCTTC. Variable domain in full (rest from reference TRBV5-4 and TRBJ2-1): ETGVTQSPTHLIKTRGQQVTLRCSSQSGHNTVSWYQQALGQGPQFIFQYYREEENGRGNFPPRFSGLQFPNYSSELNVNALELDDSALYLCASSWGGSSYNEQFFGPGTRLTVL.

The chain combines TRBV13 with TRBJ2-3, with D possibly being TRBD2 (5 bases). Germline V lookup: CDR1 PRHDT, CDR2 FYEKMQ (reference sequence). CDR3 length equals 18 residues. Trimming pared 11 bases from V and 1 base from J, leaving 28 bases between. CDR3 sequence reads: CAFSLEAGSAGRTDTQYF. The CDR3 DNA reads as TGTGCCTTCAGTTTAGAGGCGGGTTCGGCGGGCCGCACAGATACGCAGTATTTT.

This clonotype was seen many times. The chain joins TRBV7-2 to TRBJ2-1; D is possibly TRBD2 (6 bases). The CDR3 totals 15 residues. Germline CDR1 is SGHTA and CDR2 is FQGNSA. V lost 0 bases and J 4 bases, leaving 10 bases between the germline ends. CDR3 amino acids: CASSLARDKYNEQFF. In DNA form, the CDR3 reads TGTGCCAGCAGCTTAGCGCGGGATAAATACAATGAGCAGTTCTTC.

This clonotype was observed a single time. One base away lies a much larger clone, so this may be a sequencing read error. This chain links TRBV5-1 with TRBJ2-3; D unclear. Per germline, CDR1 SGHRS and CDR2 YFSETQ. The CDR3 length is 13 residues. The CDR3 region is CASRTSGTDKQYF. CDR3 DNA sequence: TGCGCCAGCAGAACCTCCGGCACAGATAAGCAGTATTTT.

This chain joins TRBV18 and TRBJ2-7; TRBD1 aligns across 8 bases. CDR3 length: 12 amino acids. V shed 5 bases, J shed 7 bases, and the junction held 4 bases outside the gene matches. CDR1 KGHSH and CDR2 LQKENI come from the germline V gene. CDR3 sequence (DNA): TGTGCCAGCTCAAAGGACAGGGAGGAGCAGTACTTC. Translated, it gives CASSKDREEQYF.